This TCR beta chain stems from a study of graft-versus-host responses after intestinal transplantation (dated by TCRdb to about 2021). Study-level background: Recipients received multivisceral, liver-intestinal, or isolated intestinal transplants. Every recipient was given anti-thymocyte globulin induction, followed by about three years of maintenance tacrolimus and steroids. To identify alloreactive clones, pre-transplant mixed lymphocyte reaction products were sequenced and compared with unstimulated pre-transplant donor and recipient T cells. The cohort enrolled some 23 intestinal transplant recipients, one of whom was a retransplant, and a few patients without pretransplant specimens were excluded. Donor T cell macrochimerism was defined as a peak of at least 4% donor T cells among recipient peripheral blood mononuclear cells. Graft-versus-host and host-versus-graft alloreactive T cell clones were tracked in the graft, circulation and bone marrow after intestinal transplantation using bulk TCR-beta CDR3 sequencing. Rather than being sequenced by the commercial service, samples from a few later patients were sequenced in-house on an Illumina MiSeq and processed with MiXCR.

The time point label, read with the paper, signifies: cells obtained before transplantation from donor or recipient. CD3+CD4+ and CD3+CD8+ populations were FACS-sorted from unstimulated pre-transplant donor and recipient cells taken from spleen or lymph nodes. CDR1 SGHDN and CDR2 FVKESK were looked up in the germline V gene. The CDR3 contains 16 residues, cysteine and phenylalanine counted. The sequence is cut down to CDR3 DNA, 48 bases in frame from base 1. V lost 4 bases and J lost 0 bases, and the count of bases not matched to a germline gene is 8. Preparation of the library involved the immunoSEQ multiplex PCR assay. For most patients, genomic DNA was isolated using the Qiagen DNeasy Blood and Tissue Kit and was shipped frozen to Adaptive Biotechnologies for TCR sequencing. Adaptive Biotechnologies carried out high-throughput TCR-beta CDR3 sequencing of genomic DNA for most patients. The paper's processing steps were these. Adaptive's ImmunoSEQ software supplied the TCR sequencing data for approximately 18 patients, while MiXCR and VDJtools were used to process a few other patients. To correct CD4 versus CD8 sorting errors, any sequence found in both subsets at a frequency ratio below 5:1 was removed. Because the origin of CDR3 nucleotide sequences shared between donor and recipient could not be assigned, those sequences were removed. Alloreactive clones required at least 2-fold expansion over unstimulated cells and minimum CFSE-low frequency of 0.002% (template counts) or 0.001% (read counts). Mappable clones were those detected in sequenced pre-transplant spleen, lymph node, or MLR CFSE-low populations of the donor or recipient. Cumulative frequency of alloreactive clones was calculated as a percentage of all sequences weighted by copy number. TCRdb retrieved this table from immuneACCESS and kept in-frame rearrangements only. Not all clones are present; in checked studies, unresolved V genes account for under half, and no reason is known for the remainder. That table supplies the V and J calls and clone size; D and trimming were determined from the DNA. Within this sample are tens of thousands of clones, with 90% to 95% of them counted one time only. The ten top clones hold approximately 0.5% of the sample.

The paper as a whole reports these results and caveats: In patients with donor T cell macrochimerism, the allografts had high GvH to HvG T cell clonal ratios. Peak levels of circulating GvH clones were associated with declines in HvG clones early after transplant. Conclusions were limited by the relatively low number and heterogeneity of intestinal transplant patients. GvH clones were detected in recipient bone marrow, and some appeared earlier in ileal mucosa or blood, consistent with an intestinal mucosal origin.

With regard to this clone: Its specific antigen is unknown. Base qualities are not recorded, but no much larger clone differs from it by a single base.

Recombination connected TRBV14 to TRBJ1-1; 7 junctional bases match TRBD1. The sequences come from unstimulated CD8+ T cells sorted from spleen or lymph node cells, collected before intestinal transplant. The receptor was isolated from a human donor who received an intestinal transplant. In nucleotides, the sequence is TGTGCCAGCAGCCCTGTCACAGGGGCTCTGAACACTGAAGCTTTCTTT. It is translated as CASSPVTGALNTEAFF.